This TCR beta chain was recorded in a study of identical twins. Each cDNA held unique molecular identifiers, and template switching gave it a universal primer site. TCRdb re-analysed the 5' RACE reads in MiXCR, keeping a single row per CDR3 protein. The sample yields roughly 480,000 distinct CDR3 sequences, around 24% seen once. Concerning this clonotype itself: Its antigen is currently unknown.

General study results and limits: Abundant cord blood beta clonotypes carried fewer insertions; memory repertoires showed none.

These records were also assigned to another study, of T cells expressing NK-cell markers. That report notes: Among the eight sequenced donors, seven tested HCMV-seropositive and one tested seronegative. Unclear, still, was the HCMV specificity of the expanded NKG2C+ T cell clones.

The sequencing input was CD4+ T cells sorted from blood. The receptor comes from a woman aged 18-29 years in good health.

The DNA for the CDR3 is TGTGCCACCGCACCACGCGTCGACACCGGGGAGCTGTTTTTT. Protein product: CATAPRVDTGELFF. The chain carries TRBV15 and TRBJ2-2; D remains unclear. Germline CDR1 and CDR2: LNHNV and YYDKDF (reference sequence). The length of the CDR3 is 14 residues. The ends were cut back, 8 bases at V and 3 bases at J, with 13 bases in the middle. Looking up the rest from reference TRBV15 and TRBJ2-2 gives the full variable domain: DAMVIQNPRYQVTQFGKPVTLSCSQTLNHNVMYWYQQKSSQAPKLLFHYYDKDFNNEADTPDNFQSRRPNTSFCFLDIRSPGLGDTAMYLCATAPRVDTGELFFGEGSRLTVL.